The 20 T cell receptor beta chains listed next were all sequenced from one sample in a study of control samples from healthy donors and cancer patients. TCRdb's table, derived via immunoSEQ multiplex PCR, lists solely in-frame clones and lacks some. This sample's table has roughly 200,000 clones. The sequencing input was blood. These receptors all stem from a woman in her twenties or thirties in good health.

This rearrangement joins TRBV3-1 (or the pseudogene TRBV3-2) to TRBJ1-2; 8 bases fit TRBD1. Germline assignment: CDR1 LGHDT and CDR2 YNNKEL (reference sequence). The CDR3 runs to 14 residues. The V and J ends lost 3 bases and 4 bases, in that order; junction bases with no gene match: 4. CDR3 sequence reads: CASSHNRGVYGYTF. The CDR3 nucleotides are TGTGCCAGCAGCCACAACAGGGGGGTCTATGGCTACACCTTC.

The V gene is TRBV19, the J gene TRBJ2-3, with D maybe TRBD1 (6 bases). Germline CDR1 and CDR2: LNHDA and SQIVND (reference sequence). The CDR3 loop spans 15 amino acids. V shed 4 bases and J shed 2 bases, with 13 bases lying between them. The CDR3 DNA reads as TGTGCCAGTAGTAGTCAGGGGCCTTACACAGATACGCAGTATTTT. Protein product: CASSSQGPYTDTQYF.

The chain joins TRBV28 to TRBJ1-1; no clear D. Germline V lookup: CDR1 MDHEN, CDR2 SYDVKM. V gave up 6 bases and J gave up 0 bases, with 11 bases separating them. The CDR3 covers 14 residues. The CDR3 sequence is CASRVASMNTEAFF. The CDR3 region has the DNA TGTGCCAGCAGGGTGGCTTCCATGAACACTGAAGCTTTCTTT. Supplemented by reference TRBV28 and TRBJ1-1, the full variable domain reads DVKVTQSSRYLVKRTGEKVFLECVQDMDHENMFWYRQDPGLGLRLIYFSYDVKMKEKGDIPEGYSVSREKKERFSLILESASTNQTSMYLCASRVASMNTEAFFGQGTRLTVV.

The CDR3 region is CASSFPTGQGYGYTF. The CDR3 DNA reads as TGTGCCAGCAGTTTCCCGACGGGACAGGGATATGGCTACACCTTC. V usage is TRBV28 and J usage is TRBJ1-2; TRBD1 matches at 9 bases. This CDR3 spans 15 amino acids. V shed 3 bases, J shed 5 bases, and the junction held 7 bases outside the gene matches. Germline V gives CDR1 MDHEN, CDR2 SYDVKM.

The gene calls are TRBV10-1 and TRBJ1-4, with 7 bases lining up with TRBD1. V lost 6 bases, J lost 8 bases, and 9 bases stayed unmatched. This CDR3 region has 14 residues. Germline CDR1 and CDR2: WNHNN and SYGVQD (reference sequence). The CDR3 here is CASSPGQNTEKLFF. The DNA of the CDR3 is TGCGCCAGCAGCCCGGGACAGAACACCGAAAAACTGTTTTTT.

V is TRBV24-1 and J is TRBJ2-3; the match to TRBD2 covers 7 bases. With 3 bases clipped from V and 12 bases from J, the junction kept 5 bases outside the gene matches. This CDR3 spans 12 amino acids. From germline, CDR1 is KGHDR and CDR2 SFDVKD. This CDR3 is CATSDNLAEQYF. In DNA, the CDR3 is TGTGCCACCAGTGATAATCTAGCGGAACAGTATTTT.

The chain couples TRBV5-1 to TRBJ2-3, with 8 nucleotides matching TRBD1. The CDR3 has 16 residues. The trim removed 4 bases at V and 2 bases at J, leaving 9 bases unmatched. Germline-derived CDR1 and CDR2 are SGHRS and YFSETQ. Here the CDR3 reads CASSPPETGATDTQYF. The CDR3 bases are TGCGCCAGCAGCCCGCCGGAGACAGGGGCCACAGATACGCAGTATTTT. The full variable domain, rest sourced from reference TRBV5-1 and TRBJ2-3, is KAGVTQTPRYLIKTRGQQVTLSCSPISGHRSVSWYQQTPGQGLQFLFEYFSETQRNKGNFPGRFSGRQFSNSRSEMNVSTLELGDSALYLCASSPPETGATDTQYFGPGTRLTVL.

CDR3 loop: CASSLGGRGEQYF. CDR3 sequence (DNA): TGTGCCAGCAGCTTAGGTGGACGAGGAGAGCAGTACTTC. V is TRBV11-1 and J is TRBJ2-7; D not certain. V lost 1 base, J lost 7 bases, and 11 bases lay in between. Germline loops: CDR1 SGHAT, CDR2 FQDESV (reference sequence). The CDR3 runs to 13 residues. The complete variable domain, with remaining parts taken from reference TRBV11-1 and TRBJ2-7, reads EAEVAQSPRYKITEKSQAVAFWCDPISGHATLYWYRQILGQGPELLVQFQDESVVDDSQLPKDRFSAERLKGVDSTLKIQPAELGDSAMYLCASSLGGRGEQYFGPGTRLTVT.

This chain uses TRBV4-1 with TRBJ2-5; D unclear. The CDR3 has 14 amino acids. The germline V gene has CDR1 MGHRA and CDR2 YSYEKL. V dropped 1 base and J dropped 2 bases, with 8 bases sitting between them. The DNA for the CDR3 is TGCGCCAGCAGCCAAGCTGGTAAACAAGAGACCCAGTACTTC. Translation: CASSQAGKQETQYF.

This sequence joins TRBV15 and TRBJ2-1; 11 bases map to TRBD2. The CDR3 spans 18 residues. V shed 7 bases and J 5 bases; nucleotides not matched to a gene: 16. The germline gives CDR1 LNHNV, CDR2 YYDKDF (reference sequence). The DNA of the CDR3 is TGTGCCACCAAGGGGGCCATGCAGGGACTAGCGGTTCACAATGAGCAGTTCTTC. This translates into CATKGAMQGLAVHNEQFF.

The chain combines TRBV10-2 with TRBJ2-1; D not resolved. The V gene's germline CDR1 is WSHSY and CDR2 SAAADI. This CDR3 has 16 amino acids. With 7 bases removed from V and 7 bases from J, the gap between germline ends came to 23 bases. Here the CDR3 reads CASTNPILVTLNEQFF. The CDR3 region has the DNA TGCGCCAGCACTAACCCTATACTGGTGACTTTGAATGAGCAGTTCTTC.

The chain has TRBV14 and TRBJ2-2; D gene ambiguous. The CDR3 contains 16 residues. Germline V lookup: CDR1 SGHDN, CDR2 FVKESK. Between the trimmed V and J ends, which lost 7 bases and 1 base, there was a span of 16 bases. CDR3 nucleotides: TGTGCCAGCACCCCATGGGGTTCGGGGAACACCGGGGAGCTGTTTTTT. Residues: CASTPWGSGNTGELFF.

For the CDR3, the DNA is TGTGCCAGCAGCCCCTCTAGGATCTCGGACACTGAAGCTTTCTTT. Amino acids: CASSPSRISDTEAFF. The chain carries TRBV6-6 and TRBJ1-1; D gene ambiguous. V shed 6 bases and J shed 3 bases, with 17 bases lying between them. CDR1 and CDR2 (germline): MNHNY, SVGAGI (reference sequence). The CDR3 contains 15 residues.

This chain connects TRBV5-4 to TRBJ2-1, with TRBD2 matching 10 bases. J gave up 6 bases and V 4 bases, and 10 bases lay outside the gene matches. This CDR3 spans 16 amino acids. Germline V CDR1 and CDR2: SGHNT, YYREEE (reference sequence). CDR3 region: CASSSGGGLYRNEQFF. In DNA form, the CDR3 reads TGTGCCAGCAGCAGCGGGGGGGGTCTTTATCGCAATGAGCAGTTCTTC.

The rearrangement links TRBV28 to TRBJ1-2; D remains ambiguous. V lost 6 bases and J 0 bases, leaving 11 bases between the germline ends. The CDR3 runs to 14 residues. Germline V gene sequence: CDR1 MDHEN, CDR2 SYDVKM. CDR3 sequence (DNA): TGTGCCAGCAGCGCTCCGGTGTCTAACTATGGCTACACCTTC. Residues: CASSAPVSNYGYTF.

The chain combines TRBV10-3 with TRBJ2-7; D might be TRBD1 (6 bases). CDR1 and CDR2 from the germline V gene are ENHRY and SYGVKD. V lost 4 bases and J lost 4, with 17 bases in between. The CDR3 is 15 amino acids. CDR3 in DNA: TGTGCCATCAGTGGAGTTGGACAGTTCAGGTACGAGCAGTACTTC. Its protein product is CAISGVGQFRYEQYF.

V gene TRBV25-1 combines with J gene TRBJ1-3; possible D gene TRBD1, 5 bases. This CDR3 is 13 amino acids long. The ends were cut back, 1 base at V and 7 bases at J, with 8 bases in the middle. CDR1 is MGHDK and CDR2 is SYGVNS in the germline V gene. Here the CDR3 DNA reads TGTGCCAGCAGTGAATCGGGGGGGAACACCATATATTTT. It translates to CASSESGGNTIYF.

The V call is TRBV6-1, the J call TRBJ1-2; a weak D match, TRBD1 (6 bases). Trimming stripped 4 bases from V and 4 bases from J, with 19 bases between. The CDR3 consists of 16 residues. Germline V lookup: CDR1 MNHNS, CDR2 SASEGT. CDR3 amino acids: CASSGQRRTAGYGYTF. For the CDR3, the DNA is TGTGCCAGCAGTGGGCAGCGACGGACAGCAGGCTATGGCTACACCTTC.

The chain links TRBV28 to TRBJ2-7; the match to TRBD1 covers 12 bases. V dropped 7 bases and J dropped 0; count of bases not matched to a gene: 13. CDR3 size: 18 residues. The germline V gene has CDR1 MDHEN and CDR2 SYDVKM. The CDR3 spells CASTSGTGGPINSYEQYF. DNA of the CDR3: TGTGCCAGCACCTCCGGGACAGGGGGCCCCATAAACTCCTACGAGCAGTACTTC.

The chain combines TRBV28 with TRBJ2-7; possibly TRBD2 for D (6 bases). Trimming shortened V by 2 bases and J by 1 base, and 12 bases separated the two germline ends. The CDR3 is 15 residues long. The germline V gene encodes CDR1 MDHEN and CDR2 SYDVKM. The chain's CDR3 is CASSLGGALSYEQYF. The CDR3 DNA reads TGTGCCAGCAGTTTAGGCGGGGCGCTGTCCTACGAGCAGTACTTC.